What follows describes a single T cell receptor beta chain. Its antigen is currently unknown. The V and J ends lost 0 bases and 5 bases respectively, with 16 bases between them. Germline loops: CDR1 DFQATT, CDR2 SNEGSKA (reference sequence). The CDR3 is 15 amino acids. The sample belongs to a study of T-cell reconstitution after alpha-beta-depleted transplantation in children. Study conclusions and caveats: After one year, T-cell counts and TCRbeta diversity mostly came from new T cells.

Preparation of the TCRbeta library involved a method that used unique molecular identifiers. MiXCR, run by TCRdb on the PCR reads, gives a single entry per CDR3 protein. The sample has hundreds of thousands of distinct CDR3 sequences, roughly 13% seen once. The genes are TRBV20-1 and TRBJ1-2; maybe TRBD1 (6 bases). The source material was PBMCs, sampled before TCRalphabeta/CD19-depleted stem cell transplant. This clonotype was obtained from a girl under 10 years old with congenital amegakaryocytic thrombocytopenia, due to receive a stem cell transplant. DNA for the CDR3: TGCAGTGCTAGAGACAGTGGGGGACAAATTTATGGCTACACCTTC. It translates to CSARDSGGQIYGYTF.